This T cell receptor beta chain was sequenced for a study of cytomegalovirus exposure and HLA in healthy donors. Study-wide context: Membership in the Caucasian-associated ancestry cluster was found for around 85% of a few hundred genotyped donors.

Primers: 60 Vbeta forward and 13 Jbeta reverse. Profiling relied on immunoSEQ multiplex PCR, and the TCRdb table lists in-frame clones only, not all of them. The sample lists 65,000 to 85,000 clones, around 65% occurring once. The CDR3 covers 17 residues. Germline CDR1 reads SGHAT; CDR2 reads FQNNGV. V was clipped by 7 bases and J by 1 base; unmatched bases: 10. Broader study findings: Most sequenced TCRs were rare (though some public TCRs occurred in many donors). Three CMV-associated chains proved CMV antigen-specific in vitro.

This clone has more than one count but fewer than ten. Its specificity is unknown. Sample: PBMCs. The V and J genes are TRBV11-2 and TRBJ2-5, with TRBD2 matching over 12 bases. The clonotype was recovered from a man aged 60-69 years in good health and CMV-seropositive. In DNA, the CDR3 is TGTGCCAGCACTCTAGCGGGAGGGCCGGTGCCCCAAGAGACCCAGTACTTC. It is translated as CASTLAGGPVPQETQYF.